This record looks at one T cell receptor beta chain sequence and its context. Its antigen specificity is not known. Per-nucleotide qualities are absent, and no much larger clonotype sits a single base away. The CDR3, cysteine through phenylalanine, is 17 amino acids long. CDR3 DNA is the only sequence kept; it has 51 bases, read in frame from the first base. Unmatched junction bases come to 10, with V trimmed by 4 bases and J by 6 bases. In the germline V gene, CDR1 corresponds to SGHDN and CDR2 to FVKESK. The data are from a study of shared clonotypes between healthy human individuals (dated by TCRdb to the early 2020s). Background for the entire study: The cohort comprised a couple of women and a few men aged 18 to 49 years. Leukapheresis yielded between about 0.94 and 8.9 billion PBMCs per donor. To estimate repertoire size and how much clonotypes are shared between individuals, the study performed deep sequencing of blood TCR repertoires from roughly five healthy adults. Libraries were prepared and TCR repertoires were sequenced by different laboratories using diverse techniques, in order to increase sequencing depth and limit assay-specific biases. For each donor, CD4 naive and CD4 memory were each given three plates, CD8 naive was given two plates, and CD8 memory was given one plate.

Healthy HIV-negative adults with no recently reported acute infections or vaccinations were included as donors. All donors were Caucasian adults living in Nashville, Tennessee, USA. The CD8 memory samples were a combination of magnetically selected CD45RO+ cells and CCR7-negative CD45RA+ effector memory (TemRA) cells. After blood collection by leukapheresis, PBMCs were isolated using Ficoll-Histopaque density gradient centrifugation and then cryopreserved in the vapor phase of liquid nitrogen. Purity and quantity of every magnetically sorted T cell population were checked by analytical flow cytometry. Each sorted fraction had its genomic DNA isolated and then quantified by UV absorbance on a Nanodrop 2000c. Using the deep immunoSEQ assay, TCR CDR3 regions were amplified from genomic DNA by multiplex PCR. Genomic DNA extracted from each cell subset was distributed evenly over all wells of several immunoSEQ 96-well plates, and each plate served as one replicate. For sorted subsets, each replicate PCR was loaded with 150 to 250 ng genomic DNA, equivalent to about 30,000 T cell genomes. Purified libraries were quantified with a Qubit 3.0 fluorometer, sized on a Bioanalyzer 2100, and re-quantified with the KAPA Library Quantification kit. Each immunoSEQ 96-well plate was sequenced on its own single-read 150-cycle Illumina NextSeq 550 flow cell. Turning to the authors' computational methods: Because the immunoSEQ output included only junctional sequences and no quality scores, the filtering could not be the same as the filtering used for full-length reads. To assign V/J genes and CDR3, sequences were annotated against IMGT germline references using PyIR, a Python wrapper for IgBLAST v1.9. Reads were filtered out if the reads had weak V/J assignments (E-value above 1e-6), no CDR3, stop codons, out-of-frame junctions, or ambiguous translated residues. A V3J clonotype was defined by an identical inferred V gene, J gene, and CDR3 amino acid sequence. The percentage overlap between two repertoires was calculated by dividing the number of shared unique clonotypes by the size of the smaller repertoire. Repertoire richness was assessed with RTK rarefaction, the Chao1 estimator, and Recon v2.1 estimates of unobserved clonotypes. Generation probabilities were computed with OLGA for all TCRbeta clonotypes obtained by the gDNA method from several donors. The immuneACCESS repertoire file appears here via TCRdb, limited to in-frame rearrangements. These files lack a portion of the clones; in checked studies, under half of the deficit traces to unresolved V genes, and the cause of the others is not known. Clonal size and the V and J genes are those of that table, whereas D and trimming came from the DNA. Recorded for this sample are tens of thousands of clones; around 57% of them occurred a single time. The top ten clonotypes cover over 50% of the sample.

What the work shows at the level of the full study, not this receptor alone: Compared with non-shared clonotypes, the clonotypes found in all four sorted-subset donors had higher generation probabilities. Even with the large sequencing depth, rarefaction of the sorted-subset datasets indicated that sequencing was incomplete. Pairwise subsampling led to the expectation that sequencing depth would affect the degree of clonotype sharing among donors. Sampling was restricted to blood, and TCR repertoires in tissue are likely to differ from TCR repertoires in blood. Naive subsets generally had larger estimated clonotype richness than memory subsets did. The small number of donors limited the genetic and exposure-history diversity represented. Across four donors, roughly 5.1% of naive CD4, roughly 3.8% of naive CD8, roughly 2.2% of memory CD4, and around 0.4% of memory CD8 clonotypes were shared.

The clonotype comes from a man aged 25-40 years in good health. In this chain, TRBV14 is recombined with TRBJ2-3, and 13 junction bases match TRBD2. The sequencing sample was made of memory CD8+ T cells sorted from blood. In light of the paper, this sample's cell subset or site label describes: CD45RO+ cells pooled with CCR7-negative TemRA cells. This receptor carries the CDR3 CASSPPGLAGRTDTQYF. The DNA is TGTGCCAGCAGCCCCCCGGGACTAGCGGGACGTACCGATACGCAGTATTTT.